The clone carrying this T cell receptor beta chain was seen just once. This entry belongs to a study of blood T cell repertoires in COVID-19. Looking at the study overall: Nucleic acid was either cDNA or gDNA, and it came from T cells, B-cell-depleted T cells, or PBMCs.

The V segment lost 5 bases and the J segment 7 bases; nucleotides outside the gene matches: 12. The germline gives CDR1 MDHEN, CDR2 SYDVKM. The CDR3 has 16 amino acids. Only in-frame clones appear in the TCRdb table, and some are missing; sequencing was by immunoSEQ multiplex PCR. The table lists 130,000 or so clones, just under 80% of them singletons. The sequence derives from a man between 60 and 75 years old with active or convalescent COVID-19. Sequencing input: peripheral blood. The chain is built from TRBV28 and TRBJ1-4, with 8 bases lining up with TRBD1. CDR3 in DNA: TGTGCCAGCAGTCCTCCCGCACAGGGGGGCGTTGAAAAACTGTTTTTT. Translation: CASSPPAQGGVEKLFF.